These 17 T cell receptor beta chains were all obtained from the same sample, sequenced in a study of shared clonotypes between healthy human individuals. TCRdb's table, derived via immunoSEQ multiplex PCR, lists solely in-frame clones and lacks some. The table records more than 500,000 clones, roughly 95% of them present only once. Sequencing input: naive CD4+ T cells sorted from blood. The subset here: CD45RA+ positively selected. The receptors were sampled from a woman aged 25 to 39 in good health.

The chain couples TRBV7-2 to TRBJ2-7, with 7 bases lining up with TRBD2. Germline CDR1 SGHTA, CDR2 FQGNSA. There are 13 residues in the CDR3. Unmatched junction bases numbered 4, after V lost 5 bases and J lost 3 bases. In DNA form, the CDR3 reads TGTGCCAGCAGCAGGCCGGGGGGCTACGAGCAGTACTTC. Translating it yields CASSRPGGYEQYF.

J is TRBJ2-7 and V is TRBV9, with 7 bases that match TRBD1. There are 13 residues in the CDR3. Losses at the gene ends were 4 bases for V and 3 bases for J; bases not matched to a gene: 4. Germline V CDR1 and CDR2: SGDLS, YYNGEE. The DNA for the CDR3 is TGTGCCAGCAGCCGGGACAGTAACTACGAGCAGTACTTC. Protein: CASSRDSNYEQYF.

The rearrangement uses TRBV2 and TRBJ2-1, with 7 bases matching TRBD1. The CDR3 spans 14 residues. Losses at the gene ends were 7 bases for V and 7 bases for J; bases not matched to a gene: 10. Germline CDR1 reads SNHLY; CDR2 reads FYNNEI. The CDR3 reads CASIPDRVANEQFF. The DNA for the CDR3 is TGTGCCAGCATTCCCGACAGGGTGGCAAATGAGCAGTTCTTC.

The chain employs TRBV4-1 and TRBJ2-1, with TRBD1 matching 11 bases. The CDR3 covers 19 residues. Losses at the gene ends were 4 bases for V and 5 bases for J; bases not matched to a gene: 16. Germline CDR1 is MGHRA and CDR2 is YSYEKL. This CDR3 is CASSRRDRGGSKTNNEQFF. DNA for the CDR3: TGCGCCAGCAGCCGCCGGGACAGGGGGGGATCGAAGACCAACAATGAGCAGTTCTTC.

The rearrangement uses TRBV5-1 and TRBJ2-2; 9 nucleotides line up with TRBD2. CDR3 length: 17 residues. Germline V gene data show CDR1 as SGHRS and CDR2 as YFSETQ. The V segment lost 5 bases and the J segment 0 bases; nucleotides outside the gene matches: 8. Here the CDR3 reads CASRPGTSTTNTGELFF. As DNA, the CDR3 is TGCGCCAGCAGGCCCGGGACTAGCACTACGAACACCGGGGAGCTGTTTTTT.

This chain uses TRBV28 with TRBJ2-2; 8 nucleotides line up with TRBD1. The CDR3 is made up of 17 amino acids. After removal of 6 bases from V and 4 bases from J, the junction contained 13 bases not matched to a gene. Germline V gene sequence: CDR1 MDHEN, CDR2 SYDVKM. The chain's CDR3 is CASSPAPGQAGTGELFF. CDR3 DNA sequence: TGTGCCAGCAGCCCTGCGCCGGGACAGGCCGGCACCGGGGAGCTGTTTTTT.

This clone was seen only once. The J gene is TRBJ2-1, the V gene TRBV15; possible D gene TRBD1, 6 bases. There are 16 residues in the CDR3. Looked up from germline, CDR1 is LNHNV and CDR2 is YYDKDF (reference sequence). The germline V and J ends were trimmed by 2 bases and 2 bases, with 13 bases remaining between them. CDR3 DNA sequence: TGTGCCACCAGCAGACGTGCAGGGGACCCCTACAATGAGCAGTTCTTC. Amino acid sequence: CATSRRAGDPYNEQFF.

This sequence joins TRBV27 and TRBJ2-3, with TRBD1 as a possible D gene (5 bases). The ends were cut back, 7 bases at V and 8 bases at J, with 19 bases in the middle. This CDR3 comprises 14 residues. The germline gives CDR1 MNHEY, CDR2 SMNVEV (reference sequence). Here the CDR3 reads CASTLRGHHSTQYF. In DNA form, the CDR3 reads TGTGCCAGCACCCTCCGTGGACATCACTCTACGCAGTATTTT.

The rearrangement links TRBV5-1 to TRBJ1-1, with no clear D. The CDR3 is 13 residues long. The germline CDR1 and CDR2 sequences are SGHRS and YFSETQ. V was cut by 1 base and J by 0 bases, with 4 bases left in between. The CDR3 DNA reads as TGCGCCAGCAGCTTGTCGGTGAACACTGAAGCTTTCTTT. Residues: CASSLSVNTEAFF.

The chain joins TRBV9 to TRBJ2-7, with D uncertain. This CDR3 spans 15 amino acids. Trimming took off 0 bases at V and 4 bases at J, with 14 bases between the two ends. The V gene's germline CDR1 is SGDLS and CDR2 YYNGEE. In nucleotides, the CDR3 is TGTGCCAGCAGCGTAGGTCAAACCCCAATTTACGAGCAGTACTTC. Amino acid sequence: CASSVGQTPIYEQYF. Together with reference TRBV9 and TRBJ2-7, the CDR3 gives the full variable domain: DSGVTQTPKHLITATGQRVTLRCSPRSGDLSVYWYQQSLDQGLQFLIQYYNGEERAKGNILERFSAQQFPDLHSELNLSSLELGDSALYFCASSVGQTPIYEQYFGPGTRLTVT.

The chain employs TRBV28 and TRBJ1-5, with D hard to call. Germline assignment: CDR1 MDHEN and CDR2 SYDVKM. CDR3 size: 13 residues. V lost 7 bases, J lost 4 bases, and 11 bases lay in between. CDR3 in amino acids: CASTWTVNQPQHF. For the CDR3, the DNA is TGTGCCAGCACCTGGACCGTGAATCAGCCCCAGCATTTT.

This clone appeared a single time. This sequence joins TRBV19 and TRBJ2-5, with D possibly TRBD2 on 6 matching bases. This CDR3 comprises 14 residues. V was trimmed by 3 bases and J by 5 bases, leaving 13 bases between them. Germline-derived CDR1 and CDR2 are LNHDA and SQIVND (reference sequence). CDR3 loop: CASSMLAGRETQYF. The DNA of the CDR3 is TGTGCCAGTAGTATGTTGGCAGGGAGGGAGACCCAGTACTTC.

This clone was detected once. The rearrangement links TRBV9 to TRBJ2-3; 8 positions match TRBD2. V lost 0 bases, J lost 2 bases, and 11 bases stayed unmatched. Germline V gene sequence: CDR1 SGDLS, CDR2 YYNGEE. CDR3 size: 18 residues. In DNA form, the CDR3 reads TGTGCCAGCAGCGTAGGTAGTAGCGGGGCCTTCAACACAGATACGCAGTATTTT. It translates to CASSVGSSGAFNTDTQYF.

The J gene is TRBJ2-7, the V gene TRBV14, with a weak D call TRBD1 (5 bases). The germline gives CDR1 SGHDN, CDR2 FVKESK. The CDR3 loop spans 14 amino acids. Trimming shortened V by 0 bases and J by 2 bases, and 8 bases separated the two germline ends. The CDR3 region has the DNA TGTGCCAGCAGCCAAGAAGTCAGGGCCTACGAGCAGTACTTC. Amino acid sequence: CASSQEVRAYEQYF.

The chain links TRBV28 to TRBJ1-5; TRBD1 aligns across 7 bases. Unmatched junction bases numbered 6, after V lost 0 bases and J lost 1 base. The CDR3 is 17 residues long. CDR1 is MDHEN, CDR2 SYDVKM, per germline. CDR3 sequence (DNA): TGTGCCAGCAGTTTATGGCCTAAACAGGGGAGCAATCAGCCCCAGCATTTT. Protein product: CASSLWPKQGSNQPQHF.

The sample holds a few counts of this clone. The chain employs TRBV6-1 and TRBJ2-1, with 8 bases lining up with TRBD2. Losses at the gene ends were 6 bases for V and 3 bases for J; bases not matched to a gene: 4. The CDR3 loop spans 14 amino acids. CDR1 and CDR2 from the germline V gene are MNHNS and SASEGT. The CDR3 region has the DNA TGTGCCAGCAGCCTACTAGCGGTCTACAATGAGCAGTTCTTC. Protein product: CASSLLAVYNEQFF.

The rearrangement uses TRBV5-4 and TRBJ2-1; 13 nucleotides align to TRBD2. Germline CDR1 SGHNT, CDR2 YYREEE (reference sequence). This CDR3 comprises 15 residues. Germline trimming cut 4 bases from V and 6 bases from J; bases unmatched to any gene: 4. The CDR3 region is CASSVLAGGPNEQFF. CDR3 sequence (DNA): TGTGCCAGCAGCGTACTAGCGGGAGGGCCCAATGAGCAGTTCTTC.